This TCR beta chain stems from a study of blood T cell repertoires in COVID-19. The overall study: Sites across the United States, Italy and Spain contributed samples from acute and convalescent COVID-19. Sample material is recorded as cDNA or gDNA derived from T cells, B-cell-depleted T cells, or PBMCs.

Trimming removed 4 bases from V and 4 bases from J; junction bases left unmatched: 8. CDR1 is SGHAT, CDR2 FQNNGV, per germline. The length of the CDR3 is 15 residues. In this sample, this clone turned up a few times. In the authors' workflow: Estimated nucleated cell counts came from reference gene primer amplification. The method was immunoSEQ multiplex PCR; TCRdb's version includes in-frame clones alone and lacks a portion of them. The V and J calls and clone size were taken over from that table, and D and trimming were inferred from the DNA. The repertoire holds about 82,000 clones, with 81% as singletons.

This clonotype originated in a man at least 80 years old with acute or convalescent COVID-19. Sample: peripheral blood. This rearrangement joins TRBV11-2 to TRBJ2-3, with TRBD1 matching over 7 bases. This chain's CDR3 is CASSSYRGKADTQYF. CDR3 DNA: TGTGCCAGCAGCTCGTACAGGGGAAAGGCAGATACGCAGTATTTT.